This note documents a single TCR beta chain sequence. In the study's own analysis: Reference gene primer amplification yielded estimated nucleated cell counts. Generated by immunoSEQ multiplex PCR, the TCRdb table keeps only in-frame clones and is missing some. From that table come the V and J calls and clone size; the DNA was used to work out D and trimming. Of roughly 50,000 clones in the sample, approximately 80% were seen once. The germline gives CDR1 SGHAT, CDR2 FQNNGV. This CDR3 comprises 14 residues. V trimming: 7 bases; J trimming: 4 bases; junction bases outside the gene matches: 7. The data originate from a study of blood T cell repertoires in COVID-19. Study-wide context: Italy, Spain and the United States were the sources of the convalescent and acute COVID-19 samples. Nucleic acid was either cDNA or gDNA, and it came from T cells, B-cell-depleted T cells, or PBMCs.

This chain uses TRBV11-2 with TRBJ1-3, with TRBD1 matching 7 bases. Sequenced sample: peripheral blood. This clonotype was sampled from a woman aged 55-75 years with acute or convalescent COVID-19. CDR3 DNA: TGTGCCAGCACCAGACCGGGACAGGGAAACACCATATATTTT. Its protein product is CASTRPGQGNTIYF.